This is a list of T cell receptor beta chains from one sample in a study of shared clonotypes between healthy human individuals. Using immunoSEQ multiplex PCR, the repertoire was profiled, and TCRdb retains in-frame clones only, with some absent. The data show around 2.5 million clones, 80% to 95% seen once. The sample comprised naive CD4+ T cells from PBMCs. These receptors originate from a young man in good health. Some clones in this sample may be carry-over from other donors' samples. Both conserved end residues are part of each CDR3. A D gene is named only where the DNA matches it firmly. Size values are once, few and many counts, or a class for expanded clones, and some rows have none.

>TRBV21-1|.|TRBJ2-5|.
TGTGCCAGCAGGAGCTGGGGGGAGAGGTGGTTAGGAGAGACCCAGTACTTC
CASRSWGERWLGETQYF
>TRBV19|.|TRBJ2-3|TRBD2
TGTGCCAGTAGTATCCGACTAGCGGGAGCCGGTTTGCAGTATTTT
CASSIRLAGAGLQYF
>TRBV11-2|once|TRBJ1-2|.
TGTGCCAGCACCCTAGGGGCGACCCAGCTCTATGGCTACACCTTC
CASTLGATQLYGYTF
>TRBV7-9|.|TRBJ2-3|TRBD2
TGTGCCAGCAGCATGAGACTAGCGGGTGCAGATACGCAGTATTTT
CASSMRLAGADTQYF
>TRBV6-5|few|TRBJ1-2|.
TGTGCCAGCAGTTACTCTGGACAGTCATCAGGCTACACCTTC
CASSYSGQSSGYTF
>TRBV29-1|.|TRBJ2-1|TRBD2
TGCAGCGTTGTGAGGCTAGCGGGAACGGCTGAGCAGTTCTTC
CSVVRLAGTAEQFF
>TRBV7-2|.|TRBJ2-2|TRBD1
TGTGCCAGCAGCTTAGCACAGGGGTACACCGGGGAGCTGTTTTTT
CASSLAQGYTGELFF
>TRBV6-1|.|TRBJ1-3|.
TGTGCCAGCAGTCTCGAGGTGCGGGCAGGTAACACCATATATTTT
CASSLEVRAGNTIYF
>TRBV9|.|TRBJ1-2|.
TGTGCCAGCAGCGTAGCTTATGGGGGGCTTGGCTACACCTTC
CASSVAYGGLGYTF
>TRBV7-2|.|TRBJ2-7|TRBD2
TGTGCCAGCAGCTTAGAAGGACTAGCGGGTACCTCCTACGAGCAGTACTTC
CASSLEGLAGTSYEQYF
>TRBV2|.|TRBJ1-2|.
TGTGCCAGCAGTAGGGAAGGATTTAGAGGCTACACCTTC
CASSREGFRGYTF
>TRBV18|few|TRBJ1-2|TRBD1
TGTGCCAGCTCAAAAGACAGGGATGGCTACACCTTC
CASSKDRDGYTF
>TRBV5-4|.|TRBJ2-5|.
TGTGCCAGCACCCCCACAGCCGGGGAGACCCAGTACTTC
CASTPTAGETQYF
>TRBV9|.|TRBJ2-1|.
TGTGCCAGCAGCGTAGCCCACAACGGGAAGGTCGGTGAGCAGTTCTTC
CASSVAHNGKVGEQFF
>TRBV28|.|TRBJ1-6|TRBD1
TGTGCCAGCAGTTTACCTCTAGTACAGGGGAGATCACCCCTCCACTTT
CASSLPLVQGRSPLHF
>TRBV11-3|.|TRBJ2-3|.
TGTGCCAGCAGCTTAGGAGGGACAGATACGCAGTATTTT
CASSLGGTDTQYF
>TRBV5-4|.|TRBJ1-4|TRBD1
TGTGCCAGCAGCTCAACCGGGACAGATAATGAAAAACTGTTTTTT
CASSSTGTDNEKLFF
>TRBV7-3|.|TRBJ1-3|.
TGTGCCAGCAGCTTATTGCCTGGAAACACCATATATTTT
CASSLLPGNTIYF
>TRBV28|.|TRBJ2-7|.
TGTGCCAGCAGTTCTCCAGGGGACTACGAGCAGTACTTC
CASSSPGDYEQYF
>TRBV6-5|.|TRBJ2-7|.
TGTGCCAGCAGCGCCAGAGCGGGTTTCTACGAGCAGTACTTC
CASSARAGFYEQYF
>TRBV30|.|TRBJ2-1|.
TGTGCCTGGAGCAGATTGAGCTCCTACAATGAGCAGTTCTTC
CAWSRLSSYNEQFF
>TRBV6-1|few|TRBJ2-2|TRBD2
TGTGCCAGCTTACGACTAGCGGGAGTCGGGGAGCTGTTTTTT
CASLRLAGVGELFF
>TRBV6-5|.|TRBJ1-5|.
TGTGCCAGCAGTTCGGATCCAGCTTATCAGCCCCAGCATTTT
CASSSDPAYQPQHF
>TRBV2|.|TRBJ1-2|.
TGTGCCAGCAGTGTACGGCAGGGTGATGGCTACACCTTC
CASSVRQGDGYTF
>TRBV11-1|.|TRBJ2-7|.
TGTGCCAGCAGCAACCCGGGGAGAGCCTACGATGTGCAGTACTTC
CASSNPGRAYDVQYF
>TRBV5-4|.|TRBJ1-4|.
TGTGCCAGCAGCCCCCGGGGTGGCCCGTATGAAAAACTGTTTTTT
CASSPRGGPYEKLFF
>TRBV5-1|once|TRBJ1-3|.
TGCGCCAGCAGTGAGGGCCAGGAAAACACCATATATTTT
CASSEGQENTIYF
>TRBV29-1|.|TRBJ2-3|.
TGCAGCTATCGGGGGGATACGCAGTATTTT
CSYRGDTQYF
>TRBV28|.|TRBJ2-4|TRBD1
TGTGCCAGCAGCGACCGGGACAGGGGTTCGCCCAGCGTTCAGTACTTC
CASSDRDRGSPSVQYF
>TRBV4-2|.|TRBJ2-7|.
TGTGCCAGCAGCCAAGATCCCAGCGTCCACTCCTACGAGCAGTACTTC
CASSQDPSVHSYEQYF
>TRBV4-1|.|TRBJ2-1|.
TGCGCCAGCAGCCTTTTGGGCCCCGGGACTTACGATGAGCAGTTCTTC
CASSLLGPGTYDEQFF
>TRBV5-8|once|TRBJ1-1|.
TGTGCCAGCAGCTTGCAAAGGACCACTGAAGCTTTCTTT
CASSLQRTTEAFF
>TRBV5-4|.|TRBJ1-1|.
TGTGCCAGCAGCTTAGAAGGGTGGACTGAAGCTTTCTTT
CASSLEGWTEAFF
>TRBV7-9|.|TRBJ1-3|.
TGTGCCAGCAGCTTAGTGGGGGGCCCTGGAAACACCATATATTTT
CASSLVGGPGNTIYF
>TRBV19|.|TRBJ2-5|.
TGTGCCAGTAGTCGGATGGCTTCGCAAGAGACCCAGTACTTC
CASSRMASQETQYF
>TRBV28|.|TRBJ2-7|TRBD2
TGTGCCAGCAGACTCCGACTAGCGGGAGCCTACGAGCAGTACTTC
CASRLRLAGAYEQYF
>TRBV28|.|TRBJ2-1|TRBD1
TGTGCCAGTTCCGGGACAGTTAATGAGCAGTTCTTC
CASSGTVNEQFF
>TRBV7-3|.|TRBJ2-1|TRBD2
TGTGCCAGCAGCTTAAACCCCCCCACTAGCGGGAGCTGGGTTTTGCACAATGAGCAGTTCTTC
CASSLNPPTSGSWVLHNEQFF
>TRBV10-3|.|TRBJ1-1|.
TGTGCCATCAGTGGGGGAGATAACACTGAAGCTTTCTTT
CAISGGDNTEAFF
>TRBV9|.|TRBJ2-3|.
TGTGCCAGCAGCCAATCTAGCGTTAGCACAGATACGCAGTATTTT
CASSQSSVSTDTQYF
>TRBV6-1|.|TRBJ1-1|.
TGTGCCAGCAGTGCTCCACCGAACACTGAAGCTTTCTTT
CASSAPPNTEAFF
>TRBV18|.|TRBJ1-5|.
TGTGCCAGCTCACCACCCGGGTCACACAGCGTTCTGCGACCCCAGCATTTT
CASSPPGSHSVLRPQHF
>TRBV7-3|.|TRBJ2-4|.
TGTGCCAGCAGCTTACTGGGTGCAAAAAACATTCAGTACTTC
CASSLLGAKNIQYF
>TRBV6-5|.|TRBJ2-4|TRBD1
TGTGCCAGCAGTTACTCAGGGGGCCGCCAAAACATTCAGTACTTC
CASSYSGGRQNIQYF
>TRBV5-1|.|TRBJ2-2|.
TGCGCCAGCAGCTTGGAACCCCAGGTTACCGGGGAGCTGTTTTTT
CASSLEPQVTGELFF
>TRBV11-2|.|TRBJ2-2|TRBD2
TGTGCCAGCAGCTTTACTAGCGGAGCCTCGCGATGGACCGGGGAGCTGTTTTTT
CASSFTSGASRWTGELFF
>TRBV5-1|.|TRBJ2-5|.
TGCGCCAGCAGCCCCCGGGTGGTTGGCCAAGAGACCCAGTACTTC
CASSPRVVGQETQYF
>TRBV18|.|TRBJ2-3|TRBD2
TGTGCCAGCTCACCGCGCCCTACTCTAGCGGGAGAGATCACAGATACGCAGTATTTT
CASSPRPTLAGEITDTQYF
>TRBV18|.|TRBJ2-1|.
TGTGCCAGCTCACCACACACGGCTAGCGTAAGCAATGAGCAGTTCTTC
CASSPHTASVSNEQFF
>TRBV29-1|.|TRBJ1-1|.
TGCAGCGTCAGGTTTGTTTTAAGGACTGAAGCTTTCTTT
CSVRFVLRTEAFF
>TRBV18|.|TRBJ2-7|.
TGTGCCAGCTCACCCGATGGGGGCGGGCAGTACTTC
CASSPDGGGQYF
>TRBV11-2|once|TRBJ1-1|.
TGTGCCAGCAGCCTGGGGGGCGGAGGGCCTGAAGCTTTCTTT
CASSLGGGGPEAFF
>TRBV7-9|.|TRBJ1-2|TRBD1
TGTGCCAGCAGCAATACAGGGGGCAGGGGCTATCGCGGCTACACCTTC
CASSNTGGRGYRGYTF
>TRBV7-2|.|TRBJ2-7|TRBD2
TGTGCCAGCAGCTTCGGTCTAGCGGGAAGCTACGAGCAGTACTTC
CASSFGLAGSYEQYF
>TRBV5-1|.|TRBJ1-1|TRBD1
TGCGCCAGCAGCCCGACAGGGACCTTGAACACTGAAGCTTTCTTT
CASSPTGTLNTEAFF
>TRBV18|.|TRBJ2-1|.
TGTGCCAGCTCACCTCCACGTATCGCACGCCCCTACAATGAGCAGTTCTTC
CASSPPRIARPYNEQFF
>TRBV4-1|.|TRBJ2-1|TRBD2
TGCGCCAGCAGCCAAGATGTGCTAGCGGGAGTTGGCAATGAGCAGTTCTTC
CASSQDVLAGVGNEQFF
>TRBV7-3|.|TRBJ2-5|TRBD2
TGTGCCAGCAGCTTAACTAGCGGGGGGGAGACCCAGTACTTC
CASSLTSGGETQYF
>TRBV28|.|TRBJ2-7|.
TGTGCCAGCAGTACACTCCGGGACACGCGCCCCTACGAGCAGTACTTC
CASSTLRDTRPYEQYF